Reported below is one T cell receptor beta chain. The sample originates from a study of blood T cell repertoires in COVID-19. Turning to the study itself: The United States, Italy and Spain were the sources of the acute and convalescent COVID-19 samples. T cells, B-cell-depleted T cells, or PBMCs supplied cDNA or gDNA.

In the original workflow: Amplification from reference gene primers served as the basis for estimated nucleated cell counts. TCRdb's copy holds only in-frame clones and misses some; the assay was immunoSEQ multiplex PCR. That table is the source of V, J and clone size, and D and trimming were worked out from the DNA. The table has approximately 180,000 clones, around 85% seen once; the top ten hold over 2.5%. This CDR3 has 15 amino acids. The sequence derives from a man in his 60s with acute or convalescent COVID-19. The specimen was peripheral blood. The J gene is TRBJ1-6, the V gene TRBV21-1. TRBV21-1 represents a pseudogene. CDR3 protein: CASSKLGGIGSPLHF. The CDR3 region has the DNA TGTGCCAGCAGCAAACTCGGGGGGATTGGTTCACCCCTCCACTTT.